These 18 T cell receptor beta chains were all obtained from the same sample, sequenced in a study of tumor and adjacent non-tumor tissue in lung cancer. Three rounds of nested PCR, following a modified ARM-PCR protocol, produced the TCRbeta library. TCRdb processed the multiplex PCR reads anew with MiXCR; each CDR3 protein has one entry. The repertoire consists of 35,000 to 55,000 distinct CDR3 sequences, with around 67% occurring once and the leading ten covering around 17%. No cell sorting was done before RNA was extracted from the tissue. This non-tumor lung sample came from over 3 cm beyond the tumor edge. The specimen was distant non-tumor lung tissue. These receptors were obtained from a woman between 35 and 50 years old with non-small cell lung cancer.

Worth noting for this clonotype: It is likely a read error, because the conserved phenylalanine at the end of the CDR3 is missing. The rearrangement links TRBV11-3 to TRBJ1-4; no clear D gene. The V end lost 6 bases, the J end lost 8 bases, and 16 bases lay between the germline ends. Looked up from germline, CDR1 is SGHNT and CDR2 is YENEEA. The CDR3 extends over 14 amino acids. The chain's CDR3 is CASSQEGAWEKLFL. The CDR3, as DNA: TGTGCCAGCAGTCAGGAGGGCGCATGGGAAAAACTGTTTTTA.

For this clonotype: The junction departs from germline at one end; a sequencing error may be responsible. The chain links TRBV28 to TRBJ1-6, with TRBD1 as a possible D gene (5 bases). The length of the CDR3 is 16 residues. The germline CDR1 and CDR2 sequences are MDHEN and SYDVKM. The CDR3 DNA reads as TGTGCCAGCACTTTAAGGGGCAGGTCCTATAATTCACCCCTACACTTT. Protein product: CASTLRGRSYNSPLHF.

This clonotype is judged medium-sized (0.01 to 0.1%). The J gene is TRBJ1-4, the V gene TRBV6-5; TRBD1 matches 7 bases. CDR1 and CDR2 from the germline V gene are MNHEY and SVGAGI. The CDR3 is 16 residues long. The junction had 9 bases not matched to a gene; V was cut back by 1 base and J by 7 bases. The CDR3 DNA reads as TGTGCCAGCAGTTACTACTTAAGGACAGGTCGTGAAAAACTGTTTTTT. This sequence encodes CASSYYLRTGREKLFF.

This clonotype appeared a few times. The rearrangement joins TRBV5-1 to TRBJ2-1; 8 positions match TRBD2. V lost 4 bases to trimming and J lost 7 bases; unmatched junction nucleotides: 7. Germline CDR1 SGHRS, CDR2 YFSETQ. CDR3 size: 14 residues. The CDR3 spells CASSVASGQNEQFF. DNA for the CDR3: TGCGCCAGCAGCGTGGCTAGCGGGCAGAATGAGCAGTTCTTC.

This clonotype came up a few times. This may arise from a read error, as a much more abundant clone is one base away. This rearrangement joins TRBV20-1 to TRBJ2-1; possibly TRBD2 for D (7 bases). The germline CDR1 and CDR2 sequences are DFQATT and SNEGSKA (reference sequence). The V gene lost 5 bases and the J gene lost 6 bases, with 20 bases spanning the gap. This CDR3 is 15 amino acids long. This CDR3 is CSAPLRGGASNEQFF. The CDR3 DNA reads as TGCAGTGCTCCTCTAAGGGGGGGGGCTAGCAATGAGCAGTTCTTC.

Details on this clonotype: A read error is possible here, since a much larger clone lies one base away. The V gene is TRBV5-5, the J gene TRBJ2-7, with D possibly matching TRBD2 (6 bases). CDR3 size: 14 residues. Germline CDR1 is SGHKS and CDR2 is YYEKEE (reference sequence). The chain's CDR3 is CASSFGRDSYEQNF. CDR3 bases: TGTGCCAGCAGCTTTGGCAGGGACTCCTACGAGCAGAACTTC.

Concerning this clonotype itself: The junction departs from germline at one end; a sequencing error may be responsible. CDR3 in amino acids: CPSSATWSNQPQHF. The CDR3 DNA reads as TGTCCCAGCAGTGCGACATGGAGCAATCAGCCCCAGCATTTT. The chain employs TRBV6-5 and TRBJ1-5, with D hard to call. The CDR3 loop spans 14 amino acids. Germline CDR1 is MNHEY and CDR2 is SVGAGI.

V is TRBV6-5 and J is TRBJ1-1; D is ambiguous. This CDR3 has 13 amino acids. Germline V gives CDR1 MNHEY, CDR2 SVGAGI. CDR3 coding DNA: TGTGCTAGTAGTAATGGGCCAGCTCGAGAAGCTTTCTTT. This translates into CASSNGPAREAFF.

By sample share, this clonotype is medium-sized. The chain combines TRBV6-1 with TRBJ1-2; D gene ambiguous. This CDR3 has 15 amino acids. Germline V gives CDR1 MNHNS, CDR2 SASEGT. The germline V and J ends were trimmed by 0 bases and 1 base, with 9 bases remaining between them. DNA of the CDR3: TGTGCCAGCAGTGAAGCGCGTGGGAATAACTATGGCTACACCTTC. The encoded protein is CASSEARGNNYGYTF.

This chain joins TRBV12-3 or TRBV12-4 and TRBJ1-2; TRBD1 might be the D (5 bases). Trimming took off 3 bases at V and 3 bases at J, with 26 bases between the two ends. The CDR3 consists of 19 residues. CDR3 loop: CASSFSTRTRGIRHYGYTF. Here the CDR3 DNA reads TGTGCCAGCAGTTTCTCTACCAGGACCCGGGGGATAAGACACTATGGCTACACCTTC.

This clonotype was recorded a few times. The V and J genes are TRBV5-1 and TRBJ1-6; D perhaps matches TRBD1 (5 bases). This CDR3 is 15 amino acids long. The germline V and J ends were trimmed by 0 bases and 7 bases, with 11 bases remaining between them. The germline V gene has CDR1 SGHRS and CDR2 YFSETQ. The CDR3, as DNA: TGCGCCAGCAGCTTGGCGGGGACTGGCAATTCACCCCTCCACTTT. Protein product: CASSLAGTGNSPLHF. The entire variable domain, with the rest obtained from reference TRBV5-1 and TRBJ1-6, is as follows: KAGVTQTPRYLIKTRGQQVTLSCSPISGHRSVSWYQQTPGQGLQFLFEYFSETQRNKGNFPGRFSGRQFSNSRSEMNVSTLELGDSALYLCASSLAGTGNSPLHFGNGTRLTVT.

A remark on this clonotype: At one end the junction does not follow the germline gene, possibly because of a read error. V is TRBV11-1 and J is TRBJ2-6; D gene uncertain. Germline CDR1 and CDR2: SGHAT and FQDESV (reference sequence). This CDR3 has 15 amino acids. Here the CDR3 reads CAISLGSVKVNVLIF. The CDR3 DNA reads as TGTGCCATCAGCCTAGGGTCTGTTAAGGTCAACGTCCTGATTTTC.

V is TRBV6-2 or TRBV6-3 and J is TRBJ2-3; perhaps D is TRBD1 or TRBD2 (5 bases each). V was shortened by 0 bases and J by 8 bases, with 33 bases between the two germline ends. The CDR3 length is 21 residues. CDR1 MNHEY and CDR2 SVGEGT come from the germline V gene. CDR3 bases: TGTGCCAGCAGTTACTCGATCGGGACGGGACGGAATCTGTCAGGGCCAGGTACGCAGTATTTT. It encodes CASSYSIGTGRNLSGPGTQYF.

The chain employs TRBV14 and TRBJ2-7; weak D call: TRBD2 (5 bases). Germline lookup yields CDR1 SGHDN and CDR2 FVKESK. V dropped 2 bases and J dropped 5 bases, with 22 bases sitting between them. CDR3 length: 17 residues. CDR3 sequence reads: CASSQRSRLVGVDEQYF. In DNA form, the CDR3 reads TGTGCCAGCAGCCAAAGATCGAGGCTAGTGGGAGTTGACGAGCAGTACTTC. Variable domain in full (rest from reference TRBV14 and TRBJ2-7): EAGVTQFPSHSVIEKGQTVTLRCDPISGHDNLYWYRRVMGKEIKFLLHFVKESKQDESGMPNNRFLAERTGGTYSTLKVQPAELEDSGVYFCASSQRSRLVGVDEQYFGPGTRLTVT.

CDR3 loop: CASGTSGGNKKLFF. The CDR3 DNA is TGTGCCAGCGGGACCTCAGGGGGAAATAAGAAACTGTTTTTT. This chain joins TRBV28 and TRBJ1-4; TRBD1 matches 7 bases. The germline V gene has CDR1 MDHEN and CDR2 SYDVKM. V gave up 8 bases and J gave up 11 bases; unmatched junction bases: 14. The CDR3 spans 14 residues.

A note on this clonotype: One end of the junction is discordant with germline, which a read error may explain. This rearrangement joins TRBV29-1 to TRBJ2-5; no firm D call. CDR3 length equals 14 residues. Germline loops: CDR1 SQVTM, CDR2 ANQGSEA. This chain's CDR3 is CSVYTAIVQEIQYF. CDR3 sequence (DNA): TGCAGCGTTTATACGGCGATTGTCCAAGAGATCCAGTACTTC.

Note on this clonotype: A single base separates this from a much larger clone, so it may be a read error. The chain recombines TRBV5-4 with TRBJ2-2; 9 nucleotides match TRBD2. Germline V CDR1 and CDR2: SGHNT, YYREEE (reference sequence). The CDR3 is made up of 17 amino acids. Trimming took 7 bases from V and 8 from J; bases not matched to a gene: 18. CDR3 sequence: CASGGSGTSRTWGELFF. CDR3 in DNA: TGTGCCAGCGGCGGGTCCGGGACTAGCCGTACCTGGGGGGAGCTGTTTTTT.

Notes on this clonotype: Given the absence of the conserved phenylalanine or tryptophan at the CDR3 end, a read error is likely. No DNA is shown, since the ends of the CDR3 on it are uncertain; the CDR3 is the one TCRdb lists. V is TRBV6-2 or TRBV6-3 and J is TRBJ2-7; the table's D gene call, TRBD1, was not cross checked with the DNA. Inclusive of both ends, the CDR3 amounts to 13 amino acids. CDR1 is MNHEY and CDR2 is SVGEGT in the germline V gene. CDR3 region: CASSYGRWRGAQS.